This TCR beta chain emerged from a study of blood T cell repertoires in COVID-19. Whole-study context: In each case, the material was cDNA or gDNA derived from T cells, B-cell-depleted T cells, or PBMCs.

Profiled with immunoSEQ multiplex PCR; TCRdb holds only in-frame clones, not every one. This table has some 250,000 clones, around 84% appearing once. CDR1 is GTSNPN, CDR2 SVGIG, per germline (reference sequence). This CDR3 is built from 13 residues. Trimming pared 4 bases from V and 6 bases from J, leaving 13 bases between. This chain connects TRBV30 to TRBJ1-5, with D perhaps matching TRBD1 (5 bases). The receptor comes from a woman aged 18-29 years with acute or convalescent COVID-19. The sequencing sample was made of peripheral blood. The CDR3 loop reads CAWNGPGIQPQHF. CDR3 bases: TGTGCCTGGAATGGGCCAGGGATTCAGCCCCAGCATTTT.